The next 29 T cell receptor beta chains were all read from a single sample in a study of blood T cell repertoires in COVID-19. The table came from immunoSEQ multiplex PCR; TCRdb's copy has only in-frame clones and leaves some out. The sample lists more than 150,000 clones; just under 90% were seen once. Sequencing used peripheral blood. The receptor set was obtained from a woman in her seventies with COVID-19, enrolled during active disease.

V is TRBV18 and J is TRBJ1-4, with 9 bases that match TRBD1. The CDR3 runs 14 residues. The germline gives CDR1 KGHSH, CDR2 LQKENI. Unmatched junction bases numbered 6, after V lost 5 bases and J lost 8 bases. The chain's CDR3 is CASSSRDRGEKLFF. CDR3 bases: TGTGCCAGCTCATCACGCGACAGGGGGGAAAAACTGTTTTTT.

The rearrangement links TRBV24-1 to TRBJ1-5, with TRBD1 identical over 10 bases. Germline V lookup: CDR1 KGHDR, CDR2 SFDVKD. This CDR3 region has 16 residues. J was trimmed by 1 base and V by 4 bases; bases with no gene match: 3. The CDR3 loop is CATSDPGQGSNQPQHF. Here the CDR3 DNA reads TGTGCCACCAGTGACCCGGGACAGGGGAGCAATCAGCCCCAGCATTTT.

The chain employs TRBV25-1 and TRBJ1-1, with D perhaps matching TRBD1 (6 bases). Between the trimmed V and J ends, which lost 8 bases and 3 bases, there was a span of 16 bases. CDR3 length: 14 amino acids. CDR1 and CDR2 from the germline V gene are MGHDK and SYGVNS. CDR3 in DNA: TGTGCCAGCGGACAACAGGGTGGTGACACTGAAGCTTTCTTT. Its protein is CASGQQGGDTEAFF.

The chain links TRBV19 to TRBJ2-5; TRBD2 matches at 15 bases. This CDR3 has 17 amino acids. CDR1 and CDR2 (germline): LNHDA, SQIVND (reference sequence). After removal of 4 bases from V and 5 bases from J, the junction contained 8 bases not matched to a gene. The CDR3 spells CASSSGTSGRPGETQYF. As DNA, the CDR3 is TGTGCCAGTAGTAGCGGGACTAGCGGGAGGCCGGGGGAGACCCAGTACTTC.

This chain joins TRBV7-2 and TRBJ2-7; D is possibly TRBD1 (5 bases). V was pared by 5 bases and J by 4 bases, with 15 bases between. The CDR3 is 14 residues long. From germline, CDR1 is SGHTA and CDR2 FQGNSA. The chain's CDR3 is CASSIGPGQYEQYF. The DNA for the CDR3 is TGTGCCAGCAGCATCGGTCCAGGGCAGTACGAGCAGTACTTC. Combining the CDR3 with reference TRBV7-2 and TRBJ2-7 gives the whole variable domain GAGVSQSPSNKVTEKGKDVELRCDPISGHTALYWYRQSLGQGLEFLIYFQGNSAPDKSGLPSDRFSAERTGGSVSTLTIQRTQQEDSAVYLCASSIGPGQYEQYFGPGTRLTVT.

This chain uses TRBV5-1 with TRBJ1-3; 7 bases are shared with TRBD1. The CDR3 contains 16 residues. Trimming cost V 2 bases and J 0 bases; bases outside gene matches: 5. Looked up from germline, CDR1 is SGHRS and CDR2 is YFSETQ. The CDR3 loop reads CASSLGDSGSGNTIYF. In nucleotides, the CDR3 is TGCGCCAGCAGCTTAGGGGACAGCGGCTCTGGAAACACCATATATTTT.

V usage is TRBV10-3 and J usage is TRBJ1-5; a possible D gene is TRBD1 (6 bases). V lost 3 bases to trimming and J lost 5 bases, with 14 bases between them. The CDR3 loop spans 15 amino acids. CDR1 is ENHRY, CDR2 SYGVKD, per germline. CDR3 amino acids: CAISETTGLDQPQHF. In nucleotides, the CDR3 is TGTGCCATCAGTGAAACGACAGGCCTAGATCAGCCCCAGCATTTT.

The gene calls are TRBV24-1 and TRBJ2-1; tentative D call: TRBD1 (6 bases). The CDR3 runs 18 residues. Trimming cost V 2 bases and J 1 base, with 17 bases left between them. Germline values: CDR1 KGHDR, CDR2 SFDVKD. CDR3 protein: CATSDSPRITGSYNEQFF. CDR3 sequence (DNA): TGTGCCACCAGTGATTCCCCCCGAATAACAGGGTCCTACAATGAGCAGTTCTTC.

This rearrangement joins TRBV2 to TRBJ1-2, with 9 bases matching TRBD1. V was pared by 7 bases and J by 3 bases, with 9 bases of the junction left unmatched. From germline, CDR1 is SNHLY and CDR2 FYNNEI. This CDR3 has 15 residues. The DNA for the CDR3 is TGTGCCAGCAAGACACAACAGGGGGCAGACTATGGCTACACCTTC. Residues: CASKTQQGADYGYTF.

The rearrangement links TRBV6-2 or TRBV6-3 to TRBJ2-7; possibly TRBD2 for D (6 bases). The germline V gene encodes CDR1 MNHEY and CDR2 SVGEGT. The V end was cut by 0 bases, the J end by 0 bases, with 12 bases between. The CDR3 is 16 amino acids. The CDR3: CASSYSIYGGSYEQYF. The CDR3 DNA sequence: TGTGCCAGCAGTTACTCGATTTACGGGGGCTCCTACGAGCAGTACTTC.

This rearrangement joins TRBV5-1 to TRBJ1-3; no clear D. CDR1 and CDR2 from the germline V gene are SGHRS and YFSETQ. The length of the CDR3 is 15 residues. V lost 4 bases and J lost 0, with 11 bases in between. In DNA form, the CDR3 reads TGCGCCAGCAGCGACAACCCGTACTCTGGAAACACCATATATTTT. Protein product: CASSDNPYSGNTIYF.

The chain has TRBV12-3 or TRBV12-4 and TRBJ2-1, with TRBD1 matching over 7 bases. CDR3 size: 12 residues. Losses at the gene ends were 9 bases for V and 4 bases for J; bases not matched to a gene: 3. The CDR3 is CASKTGYNEQFF. The DNA of the CDR3 is TGTGCCAGTAAGACAGGGTACAATGAGCAGTTCTTC.

This clone occurred once. The chain joins TRBV23-1 to TRBJ1-2, with TRBD1 matching over 10 bases. TRBV23-1 is noted as an ORF with a role that remains uncertain. Trimming at V came to 3 bases and at J to 8 bases, leaving 9 bases not matched to a gene. This CDR3 is 15 amino acids long. CDR3 protein: CASSHHSDRGRGYTF. CDR3 DNA: TGCGCCAGCAGTCATCACTCCGACAGGGGGCGAGGCTACACCTTC.

CDR3 nucleotide sequence: TGTGCCACCAGCAGAGTTGAGTGGTCTGGGGCCAACGTCCTGACTTTC. Protein sequence: CATSRVEWSGANVLTF. V is TRBV15 and J is TRBJ2-6; D is undetermined. This CDR3 has 16 amino acids. V lost 1 base to trimming and J lost 1 base, with 8 bases between them. Per the germline V gene, CDR1 is LNHNV and CDR2 is YYDKDF (reference sequence). The variable domain in full, with the rest retrieved from reference TRBV15 and TRBJ2-6, is DAMVIQNPRYQVTQFGKPVTLSCSQTLNHNVMYWYQQKSSQAPKLLFHYYDKDFNNEADTPDNFQSRRPNTSFCFLDIRSPGLGDTAMYLCATSRVEWSGANVLTFGAGSRLTVL.

The chain carries TRBV19 and TRBJ2-4, with TRBD1 matching over 7 bases. Trimming took 7 bases from V and 1 from J; bases not matched to a gene: 4. Germline CDR1 and CDR2: LNHDA and SQIVND (reference sequence). The CDR3 has 14 residues. CDR3 loop: CASTWDSAKNIQYF. CDR3 bases: TGTGCCAGTACCTGGGACAGCGCCAAAAACATTCAGTACTTC.

The chain employs TRBV2 and TRBJ1-1; tentatively, D is TRBD1 (6 bases). Germline CDR1 SNHLY, CDR2 FYNNEI. Trimming left V 6 bases short and J 1 base short, with 15 bases between. The CDR3 extends over 15 amino acids. The CDR3 sequence is CASRTQGLENTEAFF. For the CDR3, the DNA is TGTGCCAGCAGAACTCAGGGGTTGGAGAACACTGAAGCTTTCTTT.

The gene calls are TRBV29-1 and TRBJ1-1, with 8 nucleotides matching TRBD1. Germline V gene sequence: CDR1 SQVTM, CDR2 ANQGSEA. Trimming at V came to 0 bases and at J to 6 bases, leaving 0 bases not matched to a gene. The CDR3 runs to 12 residues. The CDR3 bases are TGCAGCGTTGAAGAGGACAGGGCTGAAGCTTTCTTT. Its protein product is CSVEEDRAEAFF.

The gene calls are TRBV11-2 and TRBJ1-2, with 9 bases that match TRBD1. The V gene end was trimmed by 5 bases and the J gene end by 5 bases; junction bases not matched to a gene: 3. The germline V gene encodes CDR1 SGHAT and CDR2 FQNNGV. This CDR3 has 13 amino acids. The CDR3 DNA is TGTGCCAGCAGCCCGGGACAGGGATATGGCTACACCTTC. This encodes CASSPGQGYGYTF.

The V and J genes are TRBV3-1 (or the pseudogene TRBV3-2) and TRBJ2-6; a weak D match, TRBD1 (5 bases). This CDR3 is built from 18 residues. Germline values: CDR1 LGHDT, CDR2 YNNKEL (reference sequence). The V end lost 5 bases, the J end lost 0 bases, and 17 bases lay between the germline ends. The CDR3 DNA is TGTGCCAGCAGCTCATGCTTAGGACACAGCTCTGGGGCCAACGTCCTGACTTTC. As protein: CASSSCLGHSSGANVLTF.

This clone appeared a single time. The chain carries TRBV18 and TRBJ2-3, with a tentative D call TRBD2 (6 bases). The CDR3 is 13 residues long. The V end was cut by 6 bases, the J end by 6 bases, with 13 bases between. Germline V gives CDR1 KGHSH, CDR2 LQKENI. The CDR3 loop is CASSQPGEDTQYF. The CDR3 DNA reads TGTGCCAGCTCCCAACCGGGGGAGGATACGCAGTATTTT.

This chain links TRBV3-1 (or the pseudogene TRBV3-2) with TRBJ1-6; no definite D call. The germline gives CDR1 LGHDT, CDR2 YNNKEL (reference sequence). The CDR3 totals 14 residues. V was cut by 0 bases and J by 7 bases, with 7 bases left in between. In nucleotides, the CDR3 is TGTGCCAGCAGCCAAGACGGTCAAAATTCACCCCTCCACTTT. This codes for CASSQDGQNSPLHF.

The table lists this clone with a count of one. The chain carries TRBV10-3 and TRBJ1-1, with 7 nucleotides matching TRBD1. The CDR3 has 14 residues. V was pared by 6 bases and J by 5 bases, with 9 bases of the junction left unmatched. In germline, CDR1 is ENHRY, CDR2 SYGVKD. The CDR3 DNA follows: TGTGCCATCAGGTGGACAGGTTCAGAGACTGAAGCTTTCTTT. Its protein product is CAIRWTGSETEAFF.

The sample holds a few counts of this clone. V gene TRBV19 combines with J gene TRBJ1-2; possibly TRBD1 for D (6 bases). Trimming removed 7 bases from V and 0 bases from J, with 15 bases in between. The CDR3 contains 15 residues. Germline-derived CDR1 and CDR2 are LNHDA and SQIVND (reference sequence). The CDR3 DNA reads TGTGCCAGTACCACCGGACAGACTTCTAACTATGGCTACACCTTC. Protein sequence: CASTTGQTSNYGYTF.

The V gene is TRBV5-4, the J gene TRBJ1-6, with D unclear. V dropped 3 bases and J dropped 2 bases, with 12 bases sitting between them. The CDR3 totals 16 residues. The V gene's germline CDR1 is SGHNT and CDR2 YYREEE (reference sequence). CDR3 DNA: TGTGCCAGCAGCTGGGAGGGATCCGCCTATAATTCACCCCTCCACTTT. Its translation is CASSWEGSAYNSPLHF.

V usage is TRBV6-4 and J usage is TRBJ2-3; 10 bases match TRBD2. The CDR3 has 14 residues. Germline CDR1 and CDR2: MRHNA and SNTAGT. V was clipped by 0 bases and J by 15 bases; unmatched bases: 9. The CDR3 loop is CASSDSILAGAKYF. CDR3 DNA: TGTGCCAGCAGTGACTCGATCCTAGCGGGAGCGAAATATTTT.

The rearrangement joins TRBV5-1 to TRBJ1-3; TRBD1 matches at 8 bases. The CDR3 extends over 14 amino acids. V was pared by 5 bases and J by 2 bases, with 3 bases of the junction left unmatched. Germline V gives CDR1 SGHRS, CDR2 YFSETQ. For the CDR3, the DNA is TGCGCCAGCAGACAGGGGGGCCCTGGAAACACCATATATTTT. This translates into CASRQGGPGNTIYF.

This chain joins TRBV6-5 and TRBJ2-3; D gene unclear. Trimming stripped 6 bases from V and 0 bases from J, with 10 bases between. Per the germline V gene, CDR1 is MNHEY and CDR2 is SVGAGI. This CDR3 spans 14 amino acids. As DNA, the CDR3 is TGTGCCAGCAGCCTCGGTCGGAGCACAGATACGCAGTATTTT. The encoded protein is CASSLGRSTDTQYF.

The gene calls are TRBV15 and TRBJ2-7, with D possibly matching TRBD1 (5 bases). Trimming stripped 1 base from V and 5 bases from J, with 12 bases between. Germline V gene data show CDR1 as LNHNV and CDR2 as YYDKDF (reference sequence). This CDR3 spans 14 amino acids. In DNA form, the CDR3 reads TGTGCCACCAGCAGAGTGATTGGACAAAACGAGCAGTACTTC. This gives the protein CATSRVIGQNEQYF. Combining the CDR3 with reference TRBV15 and TRBJ2-7 gives the whole variable domain DAMVIQNPRYQVTQFGKPVTLSCSQTLNHNVMYWYQQKSSQAPKLLFHYYDKDFNNEADTPDNFQSRRPNTSFCFLDIRSPGLGDTAMYLCATSRVIGQNEQYFGPGTRLTVT.

This clone was counted once. The chain uses TRBV3-1 (or the pseudogene TRBV3-2) and TRBJ1-2; D might be TRBD1 (6 bases). The V end lost 1 base, the J end lost 5 bases, and 11 bases lay between the germline ends. The germline V gene has CDR1 LGHDT and CDR2 YNNKEL (reference sequence). The CDR3 has 14 amino acids. As DNA, the CDR3 is TGTGCCAGCAGCCAAGGGGACATTTCGTATGGCTACACCTTC. Protein: CASSQGDISYGYTF.